This TCR beta chain was profiled in a study of beta chain features in type 1 diabetes. Study observations and caveats: Across all four CD4+ subsets, people with type 1 diabetes showed modestly shorter TCRB CDR3s. Here, the possible influence of HLA type (on TCRB rearrangement) remained unresolved.

Purity of each sorted population was above 95%. All of the isolated RNA was reverse transcribed, so expressed TCRB transcripts were sequenced. TCRdb keeps only in-frame clones here, not all; method: immunoSEQ multiplex PCR. This sample has a few hundred thousand clones, with just over 20% found just once. Germline CDR1 MDHEN, CDR2 SYDVKM. V dropped 6 bases and J dropped 3; count of bases not matched to a gene: 10. This CDR3 region has 17 residues. Notes on this clone: Its cognate antigen is unknown.

This TCR came from a woman in her thirties or forties with type 1 diabetes. The chain couples TRBV28 to TRBJ2-3, with 12 bases fitting TRBD2. The specimen was naive CD4+ T cells from blood. The CDR3 reads CASSLAQGLAGTDTQYF. As DNA, the CDR3 is TGTGCCAGCAGCCTTGCTCAAGGACTAGCGGGAACAGATACGCAGTATTTT.